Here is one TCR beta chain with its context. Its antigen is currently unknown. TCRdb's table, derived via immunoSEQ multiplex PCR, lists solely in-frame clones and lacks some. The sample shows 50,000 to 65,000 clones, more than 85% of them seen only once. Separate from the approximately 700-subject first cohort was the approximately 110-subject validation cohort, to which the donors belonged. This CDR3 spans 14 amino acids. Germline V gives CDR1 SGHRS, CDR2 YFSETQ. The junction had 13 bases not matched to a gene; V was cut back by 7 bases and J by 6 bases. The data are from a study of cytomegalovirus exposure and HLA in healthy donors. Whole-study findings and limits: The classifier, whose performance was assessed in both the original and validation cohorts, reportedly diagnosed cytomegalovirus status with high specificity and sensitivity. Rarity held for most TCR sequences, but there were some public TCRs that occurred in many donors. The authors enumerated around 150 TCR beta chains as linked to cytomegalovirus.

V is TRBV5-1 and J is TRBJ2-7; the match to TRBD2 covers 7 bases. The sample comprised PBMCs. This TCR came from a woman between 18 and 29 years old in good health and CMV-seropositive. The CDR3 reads CASAGPGGTGEQYF. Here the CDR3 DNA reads TGCGCCAGCGCCGGGCCGGGGGGAACTGGCGAGCAGTACTTC.